One sample yielded the 7 T cell receptor beta chains listed below, sequenced in a study of blood T cell repertoires in COVID-19. The method was immunoSEQ multiplex PCR; TCRdb's version includes in-frame clones alone and lacks a portion of them. The data show tens of thousands of clones, almost 90% seen once. Sequencing used peripheral blood. Receptors originate from a man between 60 and 70 years old with active COVID-19.

The genes are TRBV5-6 and TRBJ2-7, with unresolved D. Trimming stripped 2 bases from V and 5 bases from J, with 11 bases between. The V gene's germline CDR1 is SGHDT and CDR2 YYEEEE. The CDR3 sequence is 13 residues long. CDR3 in DNA: TGTGCCAGCAGCTTTCCCCCGGTACACGAGCAGTACTTC. Amino acids: CASSFPPVHEQYF. Filled out from reference TRBV5-6 and TRBJ2-7, the complete variable domain reads DAGVTQSPTHLIKTRGQQVTLRCSPKSGHDTVSWYQQALGQGPQFIFQYYEEEERQRGNFPDRFSGHQFPNYSSELNVNALLLGDSALYLCASSFPPVHEQYFGPGTRLTVT.

The chain employs TRBV2 and TRBJ2-7; tentative D call: TRBD2 (6 bases). Germline V gene data show CDR1 as SNHLY and CDR2 as FYNNEI. V gave up 5 bases and J gave up 2 bases, with 13 bases separating them. The CDR3 runs 14 residues. DNA for the CDR3: TGTGCCAGCAGTAGGCGGGACGGTACCTACGAGCAGTACTTC. It specifies CASSRRDGTYEQYF.

V gene TRBV27 combines with J gene TRBJ2-7; 7 positions match TRBD2. CDR1 and CDR2 from the germline V gene are MNHEY and SMNVEV (reference sequence). The CDR3 contains 14 residues. J was trimmed by 2 bases and V by 5 bases; bases with no gene match: 6. The CDR3 sequence is CASSQVAGPYEQYF. The CDR3, as DNA: TGTGCCAGCAGTCAAGTAGCGGGCCCCTACGAGCAGTACTTC.

This clone appeared a single time. The genes are TRBV6-6 and TRBJ1-2; TRBD1 matches at 7 bases. The trim removed 4 bases at V and 3 bases at J, leaving 5 bases unmatched. CDR1 MNHNY and CDR2 SVGAGI come from the germline V gene (reference sequence). This CDR3 region has 14 residues. The CDR3 loop is CASSSPGGYYGYTF. Written as DNA, the CDR3 is TGTGCCAGCAGTTCTCCAGGGGGTTACTATGGCTACACCTTC.

This clone turned up a few times. The chain links TRBV6-5 to TRBJ1-6; a possible D gene is TRBD1 (5 bases). V was cut by 2 bases and J by 8 bases, with 7 bases left in between. The CDR3 length is 13 residues. Germline CDR1 reads MNHEY; CDR2 reads SVGAGI. CDR3: CASSYTGDSPLHF. The CDR3 DNA follows: TGTGCCAGCAGTTACACGGGGGATTCACCCCTCCACTTT.

The chain links TRBV20-1 to TRBJ2-1; 7 bases are shared with TRBD2. This CDR3 is built from 15 residues. J lost 3 bases, V lost 3 bases, and 8 bases had no gene match. Looked up from germline, CDR1 is DFQATT and CDR2 is SNEGSKA (reference sequence). The DNA of the CDR3 is TGCAGTGCTAGTGGGGCGGGGGTGTTCTACAATGAGCAGTTCTTC. Translation: CSASGAGVFYNEQFF.

The J gene is TRBJ2-5, the V gene TRBV19; 15 bases map to TRBD2. The CDR3 is made up of 17 amino acids. V was pared by 5 bases and J by 5 bases, with 9 bases of the junction left unmatched. CDR1 is LNHDA, CDR2 SQIVND, per germline (reference sequence). DNA of the CDR3: TGTGCCAGTAGTCCCAGGACTAGCGGGAGGGCCGGTGAGACCCAGTACTTC. This encodes CASSPRTSGRAGETQYF.